This T cell receptor (beta chain) was profiled in a study of technical replicates of blood from several donors. The data were produced by immunoSEQ multiplex PCR, yet TCRdb's version contains in-frame clones alone and is incomplete. Of about 13,000 clones listed, about 85% are singletons. Per germline, CDR1 LNHNV and CDR2 YYDKDF (reference sequence). The CDR3 loop spans 14 amino acids. V was clipped by 5 bases and J by 0 bases, with 8 bases between them. The TCR comes from a human donor in good health. The source material was PBMCs. The chain recombines TRBV15 with TRBJ2-1, with D possibly TRBD2 on 5 matching bases. The CDR3 reads CATSGRASYNEQFF. Here the CDR3 DNA reads TGTGCCACCAGCGGGCGGGCCTCCTACAATGAGCAGTTCTTC.